These 18 T cell receptor beta chains came from one sample sequenced in a study of T cells in Graves' hyperthyroidism and ophthalmopathy. Amplified TCR beta CDR3 regions derived from RNA transcripts. The TCR CDR3 was amplified in a first-round RT-PCR using the HTBI primer set. TCRdb redid the calling of the multiplex PCR reads with MiXCR, one entry per CDR3 protein. The sample lists roughly 740,000 distinct CDR3 sequences; over 15% were seen once. The sequencing sample was made of blood. These TCRs come from a man younger than 35 with Graves' hyperthyroidism.

This clonotype occurred a few times. V gene TRBV7-9 combines with J gene TRBJ2-1, with 13 bases identical to TRBD2. Germline trimming cut 5 bases from V and 4 bases from J; bases unmatched to any gene: 11. Germline loops: CDR1 SEHNR, CDR2 FQNEAQ (reference sequence). This CDR3 region has 18 residues. This chain's CDR3 is CASSQGPTSGRAYNEQFF. CDR3 nucleotides: TGTGCCAGCAGCCAGGGCCCAACTAGCGGGAGGGCGTACAATGAGCAGTTCTTC.

Ten or more counts support this clonotype. The V call is TRBV2, the J call TRBJ2-3, with D perhaps matching TRBD2 (6 bases). The CDR3 has 13 amino acids. CDR1 SNHLY and CDR2 FYNNEI come from the germline V gene. V dropped 4 bases and J dropped 4 bases, with 9 bases sitting between them. Here the CDR3 reads CASSGRGSDTQYF. CDR3 in DNA: TGTGCCAGCAGTGGGAGGGGCTCAGATACGCAGTATTTT.

This clonotype has just a few counts. J is TRBJ1-2 and V is TRBV7-9, with 7 positions matching TRBD1. Germline trimming cut 5 bases from V and 6 bases from J; bases unmatched to any gene: 15. Germline CDR1 and CDR2: SEHNR and FQNEAQ (reference sequence). The CDR3 is 16 amino acids. The CDR3 DNA reads as TGTGCCAGCAGCGCGAGACAGGGAGCTTTATCCGATGGCTACACCTTC. Residues: CASSARQGALSDGYTF.

This clonotype was seen a single time. The chain carries TRBV28 and TRBJ1-5, with D unresolved. The ends were cut back, 10 bases at V and 6 bases at J, with 19 bases in the middle. The germline V gene has CDR1 MDHEN and CDR2 SYDVKM. This CDR3 has 14 residues. CDR3 residues: CATSDLILGQPQHF. The CDR3 DNA reads TGTGCCACCAGCGACCTGATACTCGGTCAGCCCCAGCATTTT.

The count of this clonotype is one. The chain couples TRBV15 to TRBJ1-1, with D maybe TRBD1 (5 bases). V lost 2 bases, J lost 2 bases, and 12 bases lay in between. Germline CDR1 and CDR2: LNHNV and YYDKDF (reference sequence). The CDR3 is 15 amino acids. CDR3 protein: CATSRLLDINTEAFF. Here the CDR3 DNA reads TGTGCCACCAGCAGACTATTGGACATTAACACTGAAGCTTTCTTT.

This chain uses TRBV20-1 with TRBJ2-3, with TRBD2 identical over 16 bases. This CDR3 region has 16 residues. V was pared by 5 bases and J by 8 bases, with 10 bases of the junction left unmatched. CDR1 is DFQATT, CDR2 SNEGSKA, per germline (reference sequence). The CDR3 here is CSAFGTSGRVVGTQYF. In DNA, the CDR3 is TGCAGTGCTTTTGGGACTAGCGGGAGGGTCGTTGGTACGCAGTATTTT.

This clonotype was detected only a few times. The rearrangement joins TRBV6-2 or TRBV6-3 to TRBJ1-5; possibly TRBD1 for D (5 bases). Trimming shortened V by 0 bases and J by 9 bases, and 12 bases separated the two germline ends. Germline V lookup: CDR1 MNHEY, CDR2 SVGEGT. This CDR3 has 14 amino acids. CDR3 sequence (DNA): TGTGCCAGCAGTTACTCGGGGGGACCTGGGCCCCAGCATTTT. This sequence encodes CASSYSGGPGPQHF.

This clonotype was detected many times. V usage is TRBV7-9 and J usage is TRBJ2-3; D gene uncertain. The germline V and J ends were trimmed by 3 bases and 2 bases, with 21 bases remaining between them. Per the germline V gene, CDR1 is SEHNR and CDR2 is FQNEAQ (reference sequence). The CDR3 spans 18 residues. For the CDR3, the DNA is TGTGCCAGCAGCTTTGGTGCTCTTGGGGTACCGTTCACAGATACGCAGTATTTT. Amino acid sequence: CASSFGALGVPFTDTQYF.

The table lists this clonotype with a few counts. The V and J genes are TRBV30 and TRBJ2-3, with 8 bases lining up with TRBD1. The CDR3 contains 14 residues. Germline V gene lookup returns CDR1 GTSNPN and CDR2 SVGIG (reference sequence). The ends lost 5 bases at V and 1 base at J; junction bases unmatched: 5. The CDR3 coding sequence is TGTGCCTGGGACAGGGGTGTCCGCACAGATACGCAGTATTTT. Its translation is CAWDRGVRTDTQYF.

The table lists this clonotype with many counts. This chain connects TRBV28 to TRBJ2-5, with TRBD1 as a possible D gene (6 bases). V lost 6 bases and J 3 bases, leaving 17 bases between the germline ends. The germline V gene encodes CDR1 MDHEN and CDR2 SYDVKM. The CDR3 length is 15 residues. CDR3 sequence reads: CASRQSRGLEETQYF. For the CDR3, the DNA is TGTGCCAGCAGACAATCCAGGGGTCTCGAAGAGACCCAGTACTTC.

On this clonotype: The conserved closing phenylalanine or tryptophan is absent in this CDR3, likely reflecting a read error. The gene calls are TRBV24-1 and TRBJ2-1; 10 positions match TRBD2. CDR3 length: 16 amino acids. J was trimmed by 5 bases and V by 1 base; bases with no gene match: 4. The germline V gene encodes CDR1 KGHDR and CDR2 SFDVKD. CDR3 DNA: TGTGCCACCAGTGATTTAGGAGCGGGAGGGCACAATGAGCAGTTCCTC. Translated, it gives CATSDLGAGGHNEQFL.

This clonotype was detected ten times or more. The gene calls are TRBV20-1 and TRBJ2-7; 8 nucleotides line up with TRBD1. Germline V gene sequence: CDR1 DFQATT, CDR2 SNEGSKA (reference sequence). Germline trimming cut 5 bases from V and 3 bases from J; bases unmatched to any gene: 6. CDR3 size: 13 residues. CDR3 residues: CSAPGTGFYEQYF. DNA of the CDR3: TGCAGTGCTCCCGGGACAGGATTCTACGAGCAGTACTTC.

J is TRBJ2-3 and V is TRBV6-2 or TRBV6-3; D gene unclear. The CDR3 runs 14 residues. V shed 1 base and J shed 8 bases, with 13 bases lying between them. Germline V gives CDR1 MNHEY, CDR2 SVGEGT. CDR3 region: CASSYFDGRRTQYF. CDR3 bases: TGTGCCAGCAGTTACTTCGACGGACGCCGTACGCAGTATTTT.

This rearrangement joins TRBV10-3 to TRBJ1-5; D remains unclear. Germline CDR1 and CDR2: ENHRY and SYGVKD. Trimming took off 3 bases at V and 5 bases at J, with 11 bases between the two ends. CDR3 length equals 14 residues. In nucleotides, the CDR3 is TGTGCCATCAGTGAAGCAGGTAACGATCAGCCCCAGCATTTT. Encoded protein: CAISEAGNDQPQHF.

This clonotype was found many times. The chain combines TRBV18 with TRBJ2-7, with 12 bases matching TRBD2. Germline values: CDR1 KGHSH, CDR2 LQKENI. The CDR3 consists of 16 residues. V dropped 3 bases and J dropped 3; count of bases not matched to a gene: 6. This chain's CDR3 is CASSPRTSGEHYEQYF. As DNA, the CDR3 is TGTGCCAGCTCACCTCGGACTAGCGGGGAACACTACGAGCAGTACTTC.

The chain combines TRBV28 with TRBJ2-4, with D possibly being TRBD1 (5 bases). Trimming pared 7 bases from V and 0 bases from J, leaving 13 bases between. In germline, CDR1 is MDHEN, CDR2 SYDVKM. The CDR3 totals 15 residues. As DNA, the CDR3 is TGTGCCAGCACCTGGGGCGGATTAGCCAAAAACATTCAGTACTTC. As protein: CASTWGGLAKNIQYF.

The CDR3 reads CASSVVWTGIGETQYF. CDR3 DNA sequence: TGTGCCAGCAGCGTAGTTTGGACGGGGATTGGGGAGACCCAGTACTTC. The chain couples TRBV9 to TRBJ2-5; perhaps TRBD2 as D (5 bases). This CDR3 has 16 amino acids. Per the germline V gene, CDR1 is SGDLS and CDR2 is YYNGEE. V shed 0 bases and J shed 5 bases, with 17 bases lying between them.

This rearrangement joins TRBV7-9 to TRBJ2-7; TRBD2 matches at 13 bases. Germline CDR1 SEHNR, CDR2 FQNEAQ (reference sequence). V trimming: 1 base; J trimming: 4 bases; junction bases outside the gene matches: 7. The CDR3 is 17 residues long. In nucleotides, the CDR3 is TGTGCCAGCAGCTTAGGATCTCCGGGACTAGCGGGGTACGAGCAGTACTTC. Translated, it gives CASSLGSPGLAGYEQYF.